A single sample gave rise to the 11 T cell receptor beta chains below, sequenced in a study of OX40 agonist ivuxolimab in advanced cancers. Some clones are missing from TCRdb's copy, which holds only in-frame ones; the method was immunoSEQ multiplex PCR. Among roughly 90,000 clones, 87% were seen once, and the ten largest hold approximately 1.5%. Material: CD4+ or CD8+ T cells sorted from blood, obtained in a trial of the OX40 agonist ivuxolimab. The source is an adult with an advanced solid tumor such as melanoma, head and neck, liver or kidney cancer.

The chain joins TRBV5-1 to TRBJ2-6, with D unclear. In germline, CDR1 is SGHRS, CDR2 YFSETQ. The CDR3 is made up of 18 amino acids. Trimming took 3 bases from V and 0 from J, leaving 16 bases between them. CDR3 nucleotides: TGCGCCAGCAGCTCCACCGGGTCCCCGGTCTCTGGGGCCAACGTCCTGACTTTC. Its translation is CASSSTGSPVSGANVLTF. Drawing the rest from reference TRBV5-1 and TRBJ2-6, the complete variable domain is KAGVTQTPRYLIKTRGQQVTLSCSPISGHRSVSWYQQTPGQGLQFLFEYFSETQRNKGNFPGRFSGRQFSNSRSEMNVSTLELGDSALYLCASSSTGSPVSGANVLTFGAGSRLTVL.

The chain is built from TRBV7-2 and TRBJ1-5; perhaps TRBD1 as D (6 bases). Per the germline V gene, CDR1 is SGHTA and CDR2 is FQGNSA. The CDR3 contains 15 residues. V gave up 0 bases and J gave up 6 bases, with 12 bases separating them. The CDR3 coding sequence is TGTGCCAGCAGCTTAGCAGGGGGACCCGCTCAGCCCCAGCATTTT. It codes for CASSLAGGPAQPQHF.

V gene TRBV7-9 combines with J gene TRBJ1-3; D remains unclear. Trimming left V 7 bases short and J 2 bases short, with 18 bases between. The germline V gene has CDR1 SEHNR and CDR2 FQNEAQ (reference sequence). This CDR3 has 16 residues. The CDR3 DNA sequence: TGTGCCAGCAAAAGAGCCCTCCCCGACACTGGAAACACCATATATTTT. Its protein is CASKRALPDTGNTIYF.

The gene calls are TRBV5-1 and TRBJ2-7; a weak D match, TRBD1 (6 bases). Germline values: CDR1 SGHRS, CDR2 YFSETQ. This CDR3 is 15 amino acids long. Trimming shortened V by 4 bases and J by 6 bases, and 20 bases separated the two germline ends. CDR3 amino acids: CASSKKTGPSGEQYF. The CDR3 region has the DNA TGCGCCAGCAGCAAAAAGACAGGACCCTCGGGCGAGCAGTACTTC.

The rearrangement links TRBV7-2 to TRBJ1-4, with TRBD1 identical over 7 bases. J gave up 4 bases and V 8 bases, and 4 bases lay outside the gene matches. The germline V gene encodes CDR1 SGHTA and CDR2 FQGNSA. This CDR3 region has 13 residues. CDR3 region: CASSGQRNEKLFF. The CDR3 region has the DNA TGTGCCAGCTCGGGACAGCGTAATGAAAAACTGTTTTTT.

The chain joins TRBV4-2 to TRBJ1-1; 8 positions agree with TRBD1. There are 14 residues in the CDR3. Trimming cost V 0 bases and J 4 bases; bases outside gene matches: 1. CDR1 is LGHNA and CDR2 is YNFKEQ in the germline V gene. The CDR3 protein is CASSQEGQGTEAFF. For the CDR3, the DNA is TGTGCCAGCAGCCAAGAAGGACAGGGCACTGAAGCTTTCTTT.

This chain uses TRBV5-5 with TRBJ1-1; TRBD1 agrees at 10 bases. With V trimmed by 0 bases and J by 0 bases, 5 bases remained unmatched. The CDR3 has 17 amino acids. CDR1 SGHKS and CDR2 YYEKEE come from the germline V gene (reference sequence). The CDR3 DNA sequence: TGTGCCAGCAGCTTGGGACAGGGGGCTGGAGTGAACACTGAAGCTTTCTTT. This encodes CASSLGQGAGVNTEAFF.

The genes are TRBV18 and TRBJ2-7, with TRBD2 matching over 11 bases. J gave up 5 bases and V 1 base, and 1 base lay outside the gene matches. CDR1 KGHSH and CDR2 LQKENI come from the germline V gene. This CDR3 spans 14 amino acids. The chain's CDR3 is CASSPQLAGDEQYF. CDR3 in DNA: TGTGCCAGCTCACCACAACTAGCGGGAGACGAGCAGTACTTC.

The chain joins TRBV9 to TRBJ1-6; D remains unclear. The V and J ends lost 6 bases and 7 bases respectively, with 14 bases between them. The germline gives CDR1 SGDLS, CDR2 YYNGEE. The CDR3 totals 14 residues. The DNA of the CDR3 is TGTGCCAGCACCCTAGGACGGGGAAATTCACCCCTCCACTTT. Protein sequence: CASTLGRGNSPLHF.

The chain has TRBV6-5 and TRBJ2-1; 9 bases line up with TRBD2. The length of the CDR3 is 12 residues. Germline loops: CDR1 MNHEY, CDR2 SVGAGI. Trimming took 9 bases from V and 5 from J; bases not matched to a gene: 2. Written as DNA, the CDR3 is TGTGCCAGTCGGACTAGCGACAATGAGCAGTTCTTC. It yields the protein CASRTSDNEQFF.

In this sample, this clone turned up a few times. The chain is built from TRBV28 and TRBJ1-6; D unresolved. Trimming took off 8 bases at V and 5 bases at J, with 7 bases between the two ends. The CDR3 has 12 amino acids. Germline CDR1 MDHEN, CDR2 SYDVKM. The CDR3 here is CASLQNNSPLHF. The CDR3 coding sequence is TGTGCCAGCCTACAGAATAATTCACCCCTCCACTTT.